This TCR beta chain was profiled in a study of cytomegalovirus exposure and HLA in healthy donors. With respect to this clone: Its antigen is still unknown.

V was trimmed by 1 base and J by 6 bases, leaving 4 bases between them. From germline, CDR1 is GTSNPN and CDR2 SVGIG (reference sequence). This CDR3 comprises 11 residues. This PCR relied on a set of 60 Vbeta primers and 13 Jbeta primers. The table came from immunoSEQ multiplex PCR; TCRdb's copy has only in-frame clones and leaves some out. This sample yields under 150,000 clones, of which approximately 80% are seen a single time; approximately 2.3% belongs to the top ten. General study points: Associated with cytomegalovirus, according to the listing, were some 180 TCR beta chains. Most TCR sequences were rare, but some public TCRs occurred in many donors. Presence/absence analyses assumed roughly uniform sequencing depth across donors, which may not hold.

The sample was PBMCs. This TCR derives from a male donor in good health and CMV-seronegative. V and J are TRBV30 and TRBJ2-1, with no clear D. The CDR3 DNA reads TGTGCCTGGAGTGCTCCCAATGAGCAGTTCTTC. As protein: CAWSAPNEQFF.